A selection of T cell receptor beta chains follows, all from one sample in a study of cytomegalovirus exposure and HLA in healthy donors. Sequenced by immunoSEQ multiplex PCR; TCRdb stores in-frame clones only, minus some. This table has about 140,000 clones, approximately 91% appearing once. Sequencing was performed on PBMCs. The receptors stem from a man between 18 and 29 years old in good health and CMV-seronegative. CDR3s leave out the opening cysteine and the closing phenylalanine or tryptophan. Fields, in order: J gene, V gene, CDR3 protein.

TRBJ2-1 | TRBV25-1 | AAGLGFNEQF
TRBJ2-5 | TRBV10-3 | AISEAGTEQETQY
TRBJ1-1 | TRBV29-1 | SVAQGTEAF
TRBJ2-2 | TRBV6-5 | ASSYRGLIVPGELF
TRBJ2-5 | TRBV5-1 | ASSSGQGLRETQY
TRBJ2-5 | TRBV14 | ASSQRGQGGGETQY
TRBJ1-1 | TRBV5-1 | ASSWQTGNTEAF
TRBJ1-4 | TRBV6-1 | ASIGFSTNEKLF
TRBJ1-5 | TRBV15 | ATSRADQPQH
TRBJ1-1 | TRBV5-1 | ASSLAAGVFTEAF
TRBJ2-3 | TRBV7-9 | ASSPWTASGYTQY
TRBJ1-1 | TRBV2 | ASRSDRGAEAF
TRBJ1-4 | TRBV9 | ASSTGGNEKLF
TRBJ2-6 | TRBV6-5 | ASSQGGGANVLT
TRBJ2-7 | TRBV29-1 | SVSTRAYEQY
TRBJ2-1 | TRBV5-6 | ASSLRSWGGLFNEQF
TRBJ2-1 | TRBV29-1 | SVPLAGVLAVYSNEQF
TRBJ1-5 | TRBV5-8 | ASITGHQPQH
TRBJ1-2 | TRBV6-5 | ASTGNYGYT
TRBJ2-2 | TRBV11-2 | ASSLDRSTGLSTGELF
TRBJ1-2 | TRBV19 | ASSIVRGDGYT
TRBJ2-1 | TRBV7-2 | ASSFQDYNEQF
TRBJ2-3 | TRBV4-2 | ASSQLTSGGITDTQY
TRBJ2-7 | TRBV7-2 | ASSPWGGGSYEQY
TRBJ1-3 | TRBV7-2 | ASSKGQGSGNTIY
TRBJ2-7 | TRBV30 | AWSISPYEQY
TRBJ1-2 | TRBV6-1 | ASTGTGHYGYT
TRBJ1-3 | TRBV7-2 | ASSPSPWEVRRKGNTIY
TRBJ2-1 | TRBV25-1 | ASEVGSGEQF
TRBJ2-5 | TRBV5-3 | ARSLAPGERVGETQY
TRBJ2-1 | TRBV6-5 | ASRRQLKAYNEQF
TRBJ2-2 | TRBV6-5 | ASSPTWNTGELF
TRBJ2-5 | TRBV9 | ASSVVPTGYQETQY
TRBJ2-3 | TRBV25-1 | ASSELSTGLFISDTQY
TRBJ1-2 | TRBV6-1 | ASNWDRGNGYT
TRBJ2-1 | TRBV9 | ASSPRGVAGGRNEQF
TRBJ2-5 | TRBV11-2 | ASRLAGYVAETQY
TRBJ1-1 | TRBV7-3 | ASSSGGVNTEAF
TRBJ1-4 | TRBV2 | ASTGVGEKLF
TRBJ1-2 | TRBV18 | ASSVLQQGTYGYT
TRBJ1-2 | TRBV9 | ASSRGAAYGYT
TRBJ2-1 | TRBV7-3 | ASSLRPGGDYNEQF